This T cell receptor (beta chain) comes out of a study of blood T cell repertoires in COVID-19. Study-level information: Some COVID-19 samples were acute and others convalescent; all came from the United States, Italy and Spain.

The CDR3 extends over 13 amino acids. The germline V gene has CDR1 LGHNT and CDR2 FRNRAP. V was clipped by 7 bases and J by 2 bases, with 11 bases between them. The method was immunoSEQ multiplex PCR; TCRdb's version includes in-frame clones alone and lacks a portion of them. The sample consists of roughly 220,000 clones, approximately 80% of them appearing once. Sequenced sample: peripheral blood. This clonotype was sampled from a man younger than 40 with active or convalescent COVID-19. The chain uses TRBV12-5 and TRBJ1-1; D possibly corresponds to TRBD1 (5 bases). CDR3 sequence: CASAWGTNTEAFF. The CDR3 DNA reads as TGTGCTAGTGCCTGGGGCACCAACACTGAAGCTTTCTTT.